A single sample gave rise to the 26 T cell receptor beta chains below, sequenced in a study of blood T cells in healthy people across ages. Primed by a sample-barcoded 5' primer and a J-beta primer mix, a second PCR proceeded for roughly 7 to 11 cycles. TCRdb independently ran MiXCR on the 5' RACE reads; one entry per CDR3 protein. The sample has some 290,000 distinct CDR3 sequences; roughly 29% are singletons. Sequencing used blood. The source is a woman in her 70s in good health.

The chain carries TRBV7-3 and TRBJ1-2; D ambiguous. V dropped 1 base and J dropped 8 bases, with 11 bases sitting between them. This CDR3 region has 13 residues. CDR1 and CDR2 from the germline V gene are SGHTA and FQGTGA. In nucleotides, the CDR3 is TGTGCCAGCAGCTTAAATAGGGTATTGGGCTACACCTTC. As protein: CASSLNRVLGYTF.

This clonotype occurred many times. This sequence joins TRBV25-1 and TRBJ1-5, with D unclear. Germline assignment: CDR1 MGHDK and CDR2 SYGVNS. The V and J ends lost 4 bases and 4 bases respectively, with 5 bases between them. The CDR3 consists of 12 residues. The CDR3 loop reads CASSGGNQPQHF. The CDR3, as DNA: TGTGCCAGCAGTGGGGGAAATCAGCCCCAGCATTTT.

V is TRBV5-1 and J is TRBJ2-2; the D gene is possibly TRBD1 (5 bases). Trimming took 4 bases from V and 2 from J, leaving 15 bases between them. The germline V gene encodes CDR1 SGHRS and CDR2 YFSETQ. The CDR3 has 16 residues. DNA for the CDR3: TGCGCCAGCAGCCTACTCTGGCAGGGCAACACCGGGGAGCTGTTTTTT. Translation: CASSLLWQGNTGELFF.

This clonotype has more than one count but fewer than ten. The chain couples TRBV20-1 to TRBJ2-5; TRBD2 might be the D (6 bases). Gene TRBJ2-7 matches the end of the DNA better, so the J call may be wrong. The V gene's germline CDR1 is DFQATT and CDR2 SNEGSKA (reference sequence). This CDR3 has 12 amino acids. CDR3 nucleotides: TGCAGTGCTACTAGCGCGGGGTACGAGCAGTACTTC. It codes for CSATSAGYEQYF.

This clonotype was observed a few times. The chain joins TRBV29-1 to TRBJ2-2, with no clear D. The CDR3 is 12 amino acids. Trimming stripped 4 bases from V and 3 bases from J, with 6 bases between. Germline V lookup: CDR1 SQVTM, CDR2 ANQGSEA. CDR3 residues: CSVVIDTGELFF. CDR3 DNA: TGCAGCGTTGTTATCGACACCGGGGAGCTGTTTTTT.

V gene TRBV7-9 combines with J gene TRBJ2-5, with D possibly being TRBD1 or TRBD2 (6 bases each). The V gene lost 7 bases and the J gene lost 5 bases, with 20 bases spanning the gap. CDR1 and CDR2 (germline): SEHNR, FQNEAQ (reference sequence). CDR3 length: 15 residues. The CDR3 bases are TGTGCCAGCAACGAAGGGAGGAAGGGGGTTGAGACCCAGTACTTC. Translating it yields CASNEGRKGVETQYF.

There are a few counts of this clonotype. This chain links TRBV7-9 with TRBJ1-6, with 7 bases lining up with TRBD1. CDR1 SEHNR and CDR2 FQNEAQ come from the germline V gene (reference sequence). This CDR3 has 13 residues. V lost 7 bases and J lost 6; bases outside the gene matches: 3. The CDR3: CASTRDSNSPLHF. CDR3 sequence (DNA): TGTGCCAGCACAAGGGACAGTAATTCACCCCTCCACTTT.

This clonotype turned up a few times. The gene calls are TRBV15 and TRBJ2-5; 7 nucleotides align to TRBD2. The junction had 8 bases not matched to a gene; V was cut back by 3 bases and J by 1 base. This CDR3 has 16 residues. The germline CDR1 and CDR2 sequences are LNHNV and YYDKDF (reference sequence). This CDR3 reads CATSSAGSGSQETQYF. CDR3 sequence (DNA): TGTGCCACCAGCAGTGCAGGTAGCGGGTCCCAAGAGACCCAGTACTTC.

V gene TRBV5-1 combines with J gene TRBJ2-5; 9 bases fit TRBD1. Germline CDR1 and CDR2: SGHRS and YFSETQ. CDR3 length: 15 residues. The V segment lost 0 bases and the J segment 5 bases; nucleotides outside the gene matches: 5. CDR3 sequence reads: CASSLGTGAHETQYF. CDR3 nucleotide sequence: TGCGCCAGCAGCTTGGGGACAGGGGCTCACGAGACCCAGTACTTC.

A word on this clonotype: One end of the junction is discordant with germline, which a read error may explain. The chain couples TRBV28 to TRBJ2-3; unclear D gene. Looked up from germline, CDR1 is MDHEN and CDR2 is SYDVKM. The CDR3 is 14 residues long. CDR3 DNA sequence: TGTGCCTGCAGTTTCGAGAGGCAAACAGATACGCAGTATTTT. This sequence encodes CACSFERQTDTQYF.

About this clonotype itself: One junction end does not reproduce the germline sequence, and a read error may be involved. The V call is TRBV28, the J call TRBJ1-1; TRBD1 is a possible D gene (6 bases). CDR1 and CDR2 from the germline V gene are MDHEN and SYDVKM. The CDR3 has 13 amino acids. This CDR3 reads CAGSNQGISEAFF. The CDR3 DNA sequence: TGTGCCGGCAGTAATCAGGGGATCTCTGAAGCTTTCTTT. Drawing the rest from reference TRBV28 and TRBJ1-1, the complete variable domain is DVKVTQSSRYLVKRTGEKVFLECVQDMDHENMFWYRQDPGLGLRLIYFSYDVKMKEKGDIPEGYSVSREKKERFSLILESASTNQTSMYLCAGSNQGISEAFFGQGTRLTVV.

This chain joins TRBV9 and TRBJ2-1; 12 bases agree with TRBD2. The CDR3 has 19 amino acids. The germline gives CDR1 SGDLS, CDR2 YYNGEE. V was pared by 0 bases and J by 0 bases, with 7 bases of the junction left unmatched. CDR3 amino acids: CASSVVGLAGGSSYNEQFF. The CDR3 DNA reads as TGTGCCAGCAGCGTAGTTGGCCTAGCGGGAGGGAGCTCCTACAATGAGCAGTTCTTC.

The chain is built from TRBV5-1 and TRBJ2-1, with 9 positions matching TRBD2. The CDR3 consists of 16 residues. The V gene's germline CDR1 is SGHRS and CDR2 YFSETQ. With 3 bases clipped from V and 2 bases from J, the junction kept 6 bases outside the gene matches. The CDR3 DNA sequence: TGCGCCAGCAGCTCTAGCGGGATTCTCCCCTACAATGAGCAGTTCTTC. Its translation: CASSSSGILPYNEQFF. The complete variable domain, with remaining parts taken from reference TRBV5-1 and TRBJ2-1, reads KAGVTQTPRYLIKTRGQQVTLSCSPISGHRSVSWYQQTPGQGLQFLFEYFSETQRNKGNFPGRFSGRQFSNSRSEMNVSTLELGDSALYLCASSSSGILPYNEQFFGPGTRLTVL.

The chain employs TRBV25-1 and TRBJ2-5; D could derive from TRBD1 or TRBD2 (6 bases each). The CDR3 contains 14 residues. The germline CDR1 and CDR2 sequences are MGHDK and SYGVNS. The V and J ends lost 7 bases and 5 bases respectively, with 17 bases between them. Written as DNA, the CDR3 is TGTGCCAGCACTACTAGAGGGGGGTTGGAGACCCAGTACTTC. The encoded protein is CASTTRGGLETQYF.

The chain uses TRBV3-1 and TRBJ2-2; unclear D gene. The CDR3 length is 12 residues. Looked up from germline, CDR1 is LGHDT and CDR2 is YNNKEL (reference sequence). Trimming took off 7 bases at V and 1 base at J, with 4 bases between the two ends. The DNA of the CDR3 is TGTGCCAGCACCGTGAACACCGGGGAGCTGTTTTTT. It encodes CASTVNTGELFF.

This clonotype was observed a single time. The chain joins TRBV5-5 to TRBJ2-2, with D perhaps being TRBD1 or TRBD2 (6 bases each). Germline loops: CDR1 SGHKS, CDR2 YYEKEE (reference sequence). V lost 4 bases and J lost 0, with 13 bases in between. The CDR3 runs 16 residues. Written as DNA, the CDR3 is TGTGCCAGCAGCATAGGGGGGCAGGCGAACACCGGGGAGCTGTTTTTT. This encodes CASSIGGQANTGELFF.

This clonotype showed up just once. The chain uses TRBV7-8 and TRBJ2-3; TRBD1 might be the D (6 bases). Germline V CDR1 and CDR2: SGHVS, FQNEAQ. CDR3 length: 15 residues. Trimming pared 5 bases from V and 2 bases from J, leaving 14 bases between. CDR3 loop: CASSPYRAPTDTQYF. The CDR3 coding sequence is TGTGCCAGCAGCCCCTACAGGGCTCCCACAGATACGCAGTATTTT.

A note on this clonotype: One end of the junction does not line up with germline, which may come from a read error. The chain has TRBV28 and TRBJ1-3; unclear D gene. The CDR3 sequence is 16 residues long. Germline assignment: CDR1 MDHEN and CDR2 SYDVKM. CDR3 in DNA: TGTGCCAGCAGCCCAATGCCGAGGCTAGGAGGAAGCACCATATATTTT. Translation: CASSPMPRLGGSTIYF.

The chain recombines TRBV9 with TRBJ2-7; D gene unclear. Germline-derived CDR1 and CDR2 are SGDLS and YYNGEE. The V end lost 2 bases, the J end lost 5 bases, and 20 bases lay between the germline ends. The CDR3 spans 16 residues. CDR3 region: CASSVQTGTRIHEQYF. The CDR3 nucleotides read TGTGCCAGCAGCGTTCAGACGGGCACTCGTATCCACGAGCAGTACTTC.

This clonotype was seen many times. The chain uses TRBV28 and TRBJ1-1; D ambiguous. CDR1 and CDR2 from the germline V gene are MDHEN and SYDVKM. Trimming stripped 5 bases from V and 8 bases from J, with 24 bases between. This CDR3 has 16 amino acids. The CDR3 DNA reads as TGTGCCAGCAGTCCCCCAGTGTATAGAAGGAGCACGGAAGCTTTCTTT. It codes for CASSPPVYRRSTEAFF.

V and J are TRBV2 and TRBJ2-1; D perhaps matches TRBD1 (8 bases). V dropped 6 bases and J dropped 11 bases, with 23 bases sitting between them. This CDR3 is built from 15 residues. Germline-derived CDR1 and CDR2 are SNHLY and FYNNEI. The CDR3 DNA is TGTGCCAGCAGCGGGGGGACAGGAGATACAATGAAGCAGTTCTTC. Protein: CASSGGTGDTMKQFF.

The genes are TRBV6-1 and TRBJ1-1; 7 nucleotides match TRBD1. This CDR3 contains 15 residues. V lost 1 base to trimming and J lost 1 base; unmatched junction nucleotides: 3. Per germline, CDR1 MNHNS and CDR2 SASEGT. The CDR3 protein is CASSEDRTGNTEAFF. Written as DNA, the CDR3 is TGTGCCAGCAGTGAAGACAGGACAGGGAACACTGAAGCTTTCTTT.

The CDR3: CATSRGFNTEAFF. CDR3 nucleotides: TGTGCCACCAGCAGGGGCTTCAACACTGAAGCTTTCTTT. The J gene is TRBJ1-1, the V gene TRBV15, with D hard to call. CDR3 size: 13 residues. CDR1 LNHNV and CDR2 YYDKDF come from the germline V gene (reference sequence). The V end lost 3 bases, the J end lost 2 bases, and 7 bases lay between the germline ends.

The rearrangement uses TRBV20-1 and TRBJ2-6; D is undetermined. V was shortened by 6 bases and J by 0 bases, with 9 bases between the two germline ends. The CDR3 loop spans 14 amino acids. The germline V gene encodes CDR1 DFQATT and CDR2 SNEGSKA (reference sequence). CDR3 residues: CSAVRDSGANVLTF. CDR3 bases: TGCAGTGCCGTACGTGACTCTGGGGCCAACGTCCTGACTTTC.

The chain has TRBV6-5 and TRBJ2-3; D gene unclear. Trimming stripped 6 bases from V and 6 bases from J, with 16 bases between. The V gene's germline CDR1 is MNHEY and CDR2 SVGAGI. This CDR3 spans 14 amino acids. As DNA, the CDR3 is TGTGCCAGCAGGAGGAATACCGGAGCGGATACGCAGTATTTT. It translates to CASRRNTGADTQYF.

This clonotype was detected only a few times. Compared with germline, one end of the junction differs, possibly owing to a read error. The rearrangement links TRBV7-9 to TRBJ1-4; perhaps TRBD1 as D (5 bases). CDR3 length: 14 amino acids. Germline V gene data show CDR1 as SEHNR and CDR2 as FQNEAQ (reference sequence). Here the CDR3 DNA reads TGTGCCAGCAGCTTCCGAGGGGCCGAGGAAAAACTGCTTTTT. Translating it yields CASSFRGAEEKLLF. The full variable domain, in which reference TRBV7-9 and TRBJ1-4 provide the parts outside the CDR3, is DTGVSQNPRHKITKRGQNVTFRCDPISEHNRLYWYRQTLGQGPEFLTYFQNEAQLEKSRLLSDRFSAERPKGSFSTLEIQRTEQGDSAMYLCASSFRGAEEKLLFGSGTQLSVL.